This TCR beta chain derives from a study of cytomegalovirus exposure and HLA in healthy donors. CDR3 length: 14 residues. Losses at the gene ends were 2 bases for V and 7 bases for J; bases not matched to a gene: 7. CDR1 SGHRS and CDR2 YFSETQ come from the germline V gene. Broader study findings: Later analysis found that TCR beta chains associated with HLA were more clonally expanded than other, equally common chains. Productive status was seen about 90% or about 30% of the time for most TCR beta V segments in an earlier analysis.

Turning to this clone: The antigen remains undetermined.

PCR used 60 Vbeta primers and 13 Jbeta primers. Produced via immunoSEQ multiplex PCR; TCRdb's table is partial and in-frame only. Of about 130,000 clones listed, roughly 78% are singletons. Sequencing was carried out using PBMCs. This clonotype was sampled from a man aged 25-45 years in good health and CMV-seronegative. This chain connects TRBV5-1 to TRBJ2-7, with 9 positions matching TRBD1. CDR3 in DNA: TGCGCCAGCAGCTTCCGGACAGGGGCCGTGGAGCAGTACTTC. Residues: CASSFRTGAVEQYF. The full variable domain, with the rest looked up from reference TRBV5-1 and TRBJ2-7, is KAGVTQTPRYLIKTRGQQVTLSCSPISGHRSVSWYQQTPGQGLQFLFEYFSETQRNKGNFPGRFSGRQFSNSRSEMNVSTLELGDSALYLCASSFRTGAVEQYFGPGTRLTVT.